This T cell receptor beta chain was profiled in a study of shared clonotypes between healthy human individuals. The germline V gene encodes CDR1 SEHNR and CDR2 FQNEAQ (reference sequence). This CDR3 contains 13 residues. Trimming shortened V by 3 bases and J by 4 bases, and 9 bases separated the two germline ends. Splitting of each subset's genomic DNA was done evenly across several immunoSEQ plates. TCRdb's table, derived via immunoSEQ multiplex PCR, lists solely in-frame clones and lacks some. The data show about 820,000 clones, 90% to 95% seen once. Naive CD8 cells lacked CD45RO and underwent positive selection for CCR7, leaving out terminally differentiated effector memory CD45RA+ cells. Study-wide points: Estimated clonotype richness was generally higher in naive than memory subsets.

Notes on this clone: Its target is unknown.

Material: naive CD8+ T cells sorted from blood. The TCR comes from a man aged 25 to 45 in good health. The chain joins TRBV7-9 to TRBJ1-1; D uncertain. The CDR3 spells CASSFARVTEAFF. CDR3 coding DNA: TGTGCCAGCAGCTTTGCTAGGGTCACTGAAGCTTTCTTT.